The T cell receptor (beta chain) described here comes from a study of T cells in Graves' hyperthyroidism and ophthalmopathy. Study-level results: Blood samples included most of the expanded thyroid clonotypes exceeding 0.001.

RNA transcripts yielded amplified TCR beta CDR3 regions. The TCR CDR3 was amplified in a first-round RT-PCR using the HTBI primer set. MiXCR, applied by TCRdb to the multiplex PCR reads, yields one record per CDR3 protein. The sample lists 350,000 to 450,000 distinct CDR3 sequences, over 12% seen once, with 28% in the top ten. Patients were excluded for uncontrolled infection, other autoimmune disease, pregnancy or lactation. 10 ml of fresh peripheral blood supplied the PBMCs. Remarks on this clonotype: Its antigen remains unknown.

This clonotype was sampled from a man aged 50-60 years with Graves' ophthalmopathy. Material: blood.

In nucleotides, the CDR3 is TGTGCCAGCAGAAGCTCCGGGGTAGCCCTCTACAATGAGCAGTTCTTC. It specifies CASRSSGVALYNEQFF. This chain links TRBV11-2 with TRBJ2-1, with a tentative D call TRBD2 (5 bases). The CDR3 has 16 amino acids. Trimming pared 6 bases from V and 3 bases from J, leaving 18 bases between. Germline V gene sequence: CDR1 SGHAT, CDR2 FQNNGV.